A selection of T cell receptor beta chains follows, all from one sample in a study of OX40 agonist ivuxolimab in advanced cancers. Measured with immunoSEQ multiplex PCR; TCRdb has only the in-frame clones, and not every one. Of 78,000 or so clones listed, roughly nine tenths are singletons. Sequencing used CD4+ or CD8+ T cells sorted from blood, obtained in a trial of the OX40 agonist ivuxolimab. The receptors here all came from an adult with an advanced solid tumor such as melanoma, head and neck, liver or kidney cancer. The CDR3 runs from the conserved cysteine through the conserved F or W. The order of the fields is CDR3 protein, CDR3 DNA, V gene, J gene, clone size, D gene. The D gene is left open where the match is weak. Size is omitted from some rows. Given values are once, few, many or a class for expanded clones.

CAWIRAYGNTIYF	TGTGCCTGGATCAGGGCTTATGGAAACACCATATATTTT	TRBV30	TRBJ1-3	NA	NA
CANPIDDRTGEQYF	TGCGCCAACCCAATTGACGACAGGACGGGCGAGCAGTACTTC	TRBV5-1	TRBJ2-7	NA	NA
CASSPRTSGTSTDTQYF	TGTGCCAGTAGTCCCCGGACTAGCGGGACTAGCACAGATACGCAGTATTTT	TRBV19	TRBJ2-3	NA	TRBD2
CASLAGQFSSGANVLTF	TGTGCCAGTCTAGCGGGACAGTTCTCTTCTGGGGCCAACGTCCTGACTTTC	TRBV28	TRBJ2-6	NA	TRBD2
CASSPWGSGNTGELFF	TGTGCCAGCAGCCCCTGGGGTAGCGGTAACACCGGGGAGCTGTTTTTT	TRBV7-9	TRBJ2-2	NA	NA
CASSLDGVDRGREQFF	TGTGCCAGCAGCTTGGACGGTGTTGACAGGGGGAGAGAGCAGTTCTTC	TRBV5-6	TRBJ2-1	NA	TRBD1
CAIGPTNTGELFF	TGTGCCATAGGACCTACGAACACCGGGGAGCTGTTTTTT	TRBV10-3	TRBJ2-2	NA	NA
CASSSGRGGNTEAFF	TGTGCCAGTAGTTCCGGGCGGGGGGGTAACACTGAAGCTTTCTTT	TRBV19	TRBJ1-1	few	NA
CASSADRGKGEQYF	TGTGCCAGCAGCGCAGACAGGGGGAAGGGCGAGCAGTACTTC	TRBV11-2	TRBJ2-7	NA	TRBD1
CASSLLASNQPQHF	TGTGCCAGCAGCTTACTCGCTAGCAATCAGCCCCAGCATTTT	TRBV7-9	TRBJ1-5	NA	NA
CASSVAAGGAALPNEQFF	TGTGCCAGCAGTGTGGCGGCAGGGGGCGCGGCCCTTCCCAATGAGCAGTTCTTC	TRBV6-1	TRBJ2-1	NA	TRBD1
CASTRQLGTEAFF	TGTGCCAGTACCCGACAGTTGGGCACTGAAGCTTTCTTT	TRBV19	TRBJ1-1	NA	NA
CASSLGQSNEKLFF	TGCGCCAGCAGCTTGGGACAGTCTAATGAAAAACTGTTTTTT	TRBV5-1	TRBJ1-4	NA	NA
CAWMGGISGANVLTF	TGTGCCTGGATGGGCGGAATCTCTGGGGCCAACGTCCTGACTTTC	TRBV30	TRBJ2-6	few	NA
CASSPQVSAGSRELFF	TGTGCCAGCAGCCCACAAGTCAGTGCGGGGTCGAGGGAGCTGTTTTTT	TRBV9	TRBJ2-2	NA	NA
CASSLASGNTEAFF	TGCGCCAGCAGCTTGGCCTCGGGGAACACTGAAGCTTTCTTT	TRBV5-1	TRBJ1-1	few	NA
CASRISGGLKNTEAFF	TGTGCCAGCAGAATATCAGGGGGCCTTAAGAACACTGAAGCTTTCTTT	TRBV28	TRBJ1-1	NA	TRBD1
CASSATDTQYF	TGTGCCAGCAGTGCGACAGATACGCAGTATTTT	TRBV2	TRBJ2-3	NA	NA
CASSVGGGLGSPLHF	TGTGCCAGCAGCGTTGGAGGAGGATTAGGTTCACCCCTCCACTTT	TRBV9	TRBJ1-6	NA	NA
CASSVAWTGDYEQYF	TGTGCCAGCAGCGTAGCTTGGACAGGGGACTACGAGCAGTACTTC	TRBV9	TRBJ2-7	NA	TRBD1
CSAAQNEQFF	TGCAGTGCGGCCCAAAATGAGCAGTTCTTC	TRBV20-1	TRBJ2-1	NA	NA
CASFEPQHF	TGTGCCAGCTTCGAGCCCCAGCATTTT	TRBV7-8	TRBJ1-5	few	NA
CASSLRWGPRKDEQYF	TGTGCCAGCAGTTTACGATGGGGACCCCGGAAGGACGAGCAGTACTTC	TRBV28	TRBJ2-7	once	NA
CAISRWTGGGNQPQHF	TGTGCCATTAGTAGGTGGACAGGGGGCGGCAATCAGCCCCAGCATTTT	TRBV28	TRBJ1-5	once	TRBD1
CASRSRRGSYEQYF	TGTGCCAGCAGATCGCGTCGGGGGTCCTACGAGCAGTACTTC	TRBV5-8	TRBJ2-7	NA	NA
CASSEAGTSGRRSRTGISYNEQFF	TGTGCCAGCAGTGAAGCGGGGACTAGCGGGAGGAGGAGTCGAACGGGAATCTCCTACAATGAGCAGTTCTTC	TRBV6-1	TRBJ2-1	NA	TRBD2
CASSKTANTEAFF	TGTGCCAGCAGCAAGACAGCGAACACTGAAGCTTTCTTT	TRBV5-5	TRBJ1-1	NA	NA
CAWSVRSATEAFF	TGTGCCTGGAGTGTACGGTCCGCCACTGAAGCTTTCTTT	TRBV30	TRBJ1-1	NA	NA
CASSKKTGQGVNTGELFF	TGTGCCAGCAGCAAAAAGACCGGACAGGGGGTCAACACCGGGGAGCTGTTTTTT	TRBV7-9	TRBJ2-2	NA	TRBD1
CASSEFVGRSNQPQHF	TGTGCCAGCAGTGAATTTGTGGGCCGTAGCAATCAGCCCCAGCATTTT	TRBV6-1	TRBJ1-5	NA	NA